This T cell receptor beta chain was sequenced for a study of beta chain features in type 1 diabetes. Sequencing targeted expressed TCRB transcripts, as all isolated RNA had been reverse transcribed. Here immunoSEQ multiplex PCR was the method, and the copy in TCRdb shows in-frame clones only, minus some. Of hundreds of thousands of clones listed, about 17% were seen once; the top ten hold 0.02% to 0.025%. Study-level findings and limits: In cDNA sequencing, cells with high TCR expression could be over-represented. Compared with healthy donors, patients appeared to share more similar naive, central memory and regulatory TCRB repertoires.

Germline values: CDR1 SNHLY, CDR2 FYNNEI. The CDR3 contains 14 residues. The V and J ends lost 5 bases and 3 bases respectively, with 10 bases between them. This clone was seen a few times. The antigen is not known. The sequenced sample consisted of naive CD4+ T cells from blood. The chain employs TRBV2 and TRBJ2-2; D is unresolved. The TCR originated in a young woman in good health. The CDR3 DNA sequence: TGTGCCAGCAGTCTGAACGTCGACACCGGGGAGCTGTTTTTT. It is translated as CASSLNVDTGELFF.